This T cell receptor beta chain was sequenced in a study of cytomegalovirus exposure and HLA in healthy donors (dated by TCRdb to 2015 to 2018). Background on the whole study: An earlier analysis of roughly 500 of the donors reported 276 Gb of sequence data and 90 million to 120 million unique TCR beta sequences obtained from approximately 180 million T cells. Approximately 310 gigabases of sequencing data and approximately 85 million unique TCR sequences were included in an early release covering several hundred HLA-typed donors. Class I and class II HLA loci were covered by the typing at four-digit resolution. The study aimed to test whether cataloging public T cell receptors could reveal signatures of past pathogen exposure. Of the 398 genotyped donors, 70% to 90% were placed in the genetic ancestry cluster associated with self-reported Caucasian donors. Because of strong linkage in the cohort, roughly five DR-DQ haplotypes were treated as single units for association and clustering. Besides the first cohort of around 670 subjects, a separate validation cohort made up of over 100 different subjects was used. Rather than drawing on any new phenotypic data, the later analysis identified candidate immune exposures from TCR beta sequences and the way those sequences occurred across donors. A later analysis re-examined previously published TCR beta repertoires from over 500 donors and added high-resolution HLA genotyping to investigate patterns of TCR occurrence. The study combined high-throughput TCR immunosequencing, statistical association of individual TCRs with disease status, and machine learning to predict cytomegalovirus infection status. An earlier analysis of around 580 of the donors used high-throughput TCR beta sequencing to judge whether each TCR beta V gene segment behaved as functional or pseudogenic. Among roughly 370 genotyped donors of the cohort, an average of around 240,000 unique TCR beta nucleotide sequences were sequenced per donor, roughly 20% of them non-productive. The number of typed donors differed by locus: about 629-630 for A, B, C, DRB1 and DQB1; 522 for DQA1; 606 for DPA1; and about 450 for DPB1. Genome-wide SNP genotypes for about 60% of the roughly 670 donors were used in a later genetic analysis, which treated that subset as a discovery cohort. The study used immunosequencing to profile the T cell repertoires of 600 to 850 subjects and linked those repertoires to cytomegalovirus serostatus. Donor age, sex, ethnicity and CMV serostatus were collected together with the repertoire data. Every repertoire in the discovery cohort had been generated on one and the same sequencing platform.

Its CDR3 holds 15 amino acids, cysteine through phenylalanine. Only the CDR3 part of the read is kept: 45 bases, read in frame from the first base. The germline V end is reduced by 5 bases and the J end by 5 bases; junction bases left unmatched: 8. The germline V gene specifies SNHLY as CDR1 and FYNNEI as CDR2. The library was built by means of the immunoSEQ multiplex PCR assay. For the multiplex PCR, a mixture combining 60 forward primers for TCR Vbeta segments and 13 reverse primers for TCR Jbeta segments was used. Amplification of the CDR3 region of rearranged TCR beta genes was performed with a multiplex PCR assay on genomic DNA. The Illumina HiSeq System was used to sequence the amplified TCR beta libraries as 87-base-pair reads. The study's own analysis went as follows. Across the 700 or so repertoires, a later analysis counted approximately 83 million unique TCR beta chains, 9.5 million to 13 million of which were shared by at least two donors. A nearest-neighbor algorithm error-corrected the raw reads and collapsed the reads into unique sequences, merging closely related sequences to remove PCR and sequencing errors. V, D and J gene segments were assigned by aligning CDR3 sequences to IMGT reference sequences. For a sequence to be retained, a match of at least six nucleotides to both a V gene segment and a J gene segment was required. A rearrangement was called productive if the CDR3 had no stop codons and remained in frame with V and J, and every other rearrangement was called non-productive. CDR3 was defined by IMGT convention, running from the second conserved V-encoded cysteine to the conserved J-encoded phenylalanine. The earlier analysis of 500 to 750 of the donors excluded any sequence lacking an unambiguous match to a single V gene segment. An earlier analysis of 587 of the donors called V segments functional above 56.7% productive rearrangements and segregating when the between-donor standard deviation exceeded 5%. A statistical classification framework was built for diagnosing cytomegalovirus status from the catalog of TCR beta chain sequences. In a later analysis, V and J genes were assigned by comparing TCR nucleotide sequences against IMGT/GENE-DB human TR gene sequences. Using the TCRdist pipeline, a later analysis assigned CDR3 sequences along with most-parsimonious VDJ recombination scenarios. In a later analysis, each TCR beta chain was defined by its CDR3 amino acid sequence together with its V-gene family, and reads without a unique V-gene family were excluded. As a way to deal with suspected cross-contamination and a sequencing artifact, a later analysis dropped 500 to 700 nucleotide sequences that were highly shared and had low generation probability. In a later analysis, a clonal expansion index was calculated for each public chain from normalized within-repertoire ranks of inferred template counts. A later analysis computed generation probabilities with a VDJ recombination model fitted to out-of-frame rearrangements, and checked the results against IGoR. In a later analysis, TCR-TCR, TCR-HLA and TCR-CMV co-occurrence was scored with hypergeometric tests, and a repertoire-size bias correction was applied to TCR pairs. To estimate false discovery rates, a later analysis permuted the HLA or CMV assignments 20 times. In a later analysis, co-occurring TCRs were grouped using DBSCAN, and TCRdist sequence similarity was added for clustering within HLA-allele-positive subsets. Repertoires with fewer than 30,000 or more than 120,000 public chains were left out of co-occurrence clustering, as were a handful of repertoires with anomalous nucleotide sharing. Here the immuneACCESS table is served through TCRdb, limited to in-frame sequences with V and J called. Missing clones are a known gap in these copies; in checked studies unresolved V genes cover under half, and the rest lacks a known reason. V and J calls and clone size are copied from that table; D and trimming were computed from the DNA. Present in this sample are around 150,000 clones, over 70% of which were seen just once. Clones ranked in the top ten supply 1.4% of the sample.

The investigation overall reported the following: Immune exposure information for the cohort was limited to CMV serostatus. The classifier was reported to diagnose cytomegalovirus status with high specificity and sensitivity in both the original and validation cohorts. In a later analysis, around 17,000 TCR beta sequences were associated with specific HLA alleles at a false discovery rate of 0.05. Several of the top co-occurrence clusters appeared to be linked to parvovirus B19, influenza, CMV and Epstein-Barr virus, according to a later analysis. A cluster of highly shared sequence variants was judged likely to represent a technical artifact of the sequencing pipeline. In a later analysis, most CMV-associated TCR beta chains were found to appear HLA-restricted, with HLA associations seemingly driven largely by CMV exposure. The authors suggested that the approach could potentially be generalized to other disease states and immunological phenotypes. A later analysis found that HLA-associated TCR beta chains were more clonally expanded and had lower generation probabilities than equally common non-associated chains. Because HLA typing was unavailable for some donors at each locus, only the typed subset was used in association tests. The study listed around 160 TCR beta chains as associated with cytomegalovirus. Most TCR sequences were observed very rarely across donors, whereas some public TCRs were present in many individuals. A later analysis found that TCR association rates varied across HLA loci, with DRB1 alleles showing the most associated TCRs and HLA-C alleles the fewest. Linkage disequilibrium might explain the correlated functional status among segregating V segments, but an unknown experimental factor could not be ruled out. Assigning TCR associations to individual alleles was difficult when HLA alleles, especially DR and DQ, strongly co-occurred. Sequencing depth was assumed to be roughly uniform across donors in the presence/absence analyses, though that assumption may not hold. The earlier analysis of 587 of the donors excluded over 15 rarely observed V segments, including chromosome 9 orphons, because counts were too low. The 87-base-pair reads could not distinguish some IMGT-functional V segments, including TRBV6-2 and TRBV6-3, so those segments were excluded. Only TCR beta chains were sequenced in this cohort, and the absence of alpha or paired-chain data limited detectable features. A further reported finding was that TCR beta sequences accurately predicted the HLA-A and HLA-B alleles for most subjects in the first cohort. Broadly in line with IMGT annotations, most TCR beta V segments showed up in productive rearrangements about 87% or about 30% of the time in an earlier analysis of several hundred of the donors. An association between a missense DCLRE1C variant and V-gene and J-gene trimming of TCR beta chains was found in a later genetic analysis and replicated in an independent cohort. According to a later genetic analysis, donors in an Asian-associated ancestry cluster had fewer N-insertions in productive TCRs than the approximately 650-donor mean. A few of the identified cytomegalovirus-associated TCR beta chains were confirmed in vitro to be specific for cytomegalovirus antigens.

In total, approximately 610 healthy bone marrow donors made up the cohort. All cohort members were sampled while nominally healthy, although unrecorded immune exposures were likely present. The donor tested CMV seronegative, placing the donor among the 300 to 400 seronegative members of the cohort. A peripheral blood sample was provided by each donor, and peripheral blood mononuclear cells were used for TCR beta sequencing. The Qiagen DNeasy Blood Extraction Kit was used to extract genomic DNA from the blood cell samples. A remark on this clone: Its antigen is still unknown. It has no much larger one-base neighbor in the sample; base qualities were not kept.

The specimen sequenced was PBMCs. This sequence uses TRBV2 and TRBJ1-2, with 10 bases in between that match TRBD1. This clonotype was obtained from a woman in her twenties or thirties in good health and CMV-seronegative. The CDR3 here reads CASSSRDRGVYGYTF. Here is the DNA: TGTGCCAGCAGTTCCCGGGACAGGGGTGTGTATGGCTACACCTTC.